The 14 T cell receptor beta chains below all came from one sample that was sequenced in a study of T cells in narcolepsy. TCRdb keeps only in-frame clones here, not all; method: immunoSEQ multiplex PCR. The repertoire holds approximately 25,000 clones, with 81% as singletons. The specimen was memory (CD45RA-) CD4+ T cells from blood. Receptors were obtained from a human donor in good health.

This clone is a singleton in its sample. This sequence joins TRBV30 and TRBJ2-3; D is unresolved. This CDR3 is built from 12 residues. Per the germline V gene, CDR1 is GTSNPN and CDR2 is SVGIG (reference sequence). Trimming removed 5 bases from V and 3 bases from J, with 9 bases in between. In DNA form, the CDR3 reads TGTGCCTGGGAACAAGGTACAGATACGCAGTATTTT. Its translation: CAWEQGTDTQYF.

In regard to this clone: Distinct nucleotide sequences in the sample also encode this CDR3. This chain links TRBV2 with TRBJ2-4; 7 nucleotides line up with TRBD1. Losses at the gene ends were 3 bases for V and 0 bases for J; bases not matched to a gene: 5. The germline V gene has CDR1 SNHLY and CDR2 FYNNEI. The CDR3 sequence is 16 residues long. The CDR3 bases are TGTGCCAGCAGTGAGCCGGGACAGCTAGCCAAAAACATTCAGTACTTC. Encoded protein: CASSEPGQLAKNIQYF.

This chain uses TRBV7-6 with TRBJ2-5; D is unclear. The J call is doubtful: the DNA matches TRBJ2-7 better. This CDR3 contains 14 residues. CDR1 and CDR2 from the germline V gene are SGHVS and FNYEAQ. This chain's CDR3 is CASSSRRNSYEQYF. CDR3 DNA sequence: TGTGCCAGCAGCTCCCGACGGAACTCCTACGAGCAGTACTTC.

The rearrangement uses TRBV10-3 and TRBJ2-6; D is unclear. CDR3 length: 14 amino acids. Germline CDR1 ENHRY, CDR2 SYGVKD. The V gene lost 4 bases and the J gene lost 6 bases, with 10 bases spanning the gap. The CDR3 protein is CAISGRLEANVLTF. CDR3 coding DNA: TGTGCCATCAGTGGGCGTTTGGAGGCCAACGTCCTGACTTTC.

This clone appeared a few times. One junction end does not reproduce the germline sequence, and a read error may be involved. The chain links TRBV12-5 to TRBJ2-1, with a possible D match to TRBD2 (6 bases). This CDR3 has 14 amino acids. Germline V gene lookup returns CDR1 LGHNT and CDR2 FRNRAP. CDR3 residues: CASGSPGLPIMQIF. The CDR3 bases are TGTGCTAGTGGTAGTCCGGGACTCCCCATTATGCAGATCTTC. The full variable domain, with the rest looked up from reference TRBV12-5 and TRBJ2-1, is DARVTQTPRHKVTEMGQEVTMRCQPILGHNTVFWYRQTMMQGLELLAYFRNRAPLDDSGMPKDRFSAEMPDATLATLKIQPSEPRDSAVYFCASGSPGLPIMQIFGPGTRLTVL.

The chain has TRBV11-2 and TRBJ1-1; D is possibly TRBD1 (6 bases). CDR3 length: 16 amino acids. Trimming shortened V by 3 bases and J by 6 bases, and 20 bases separated the two germline ends. Germline CDR1 reads SGHAT; CDR2 reads FQNNGV. The CDR3, as DNA: TGTGCCAGCAGCTTCGCTCCCGGGGGGCACGACGCTGAAGCTTTCTTT. It yields the protein CASSFAPGGHDAEAFF.

J is TRBJ1-1 and V is TRBV11-3; maybe TRBD1 (6 bases). CDR3 length: 13 amino acids. Germline CDR1 and CDR2: SGHNT and YENEEA. Trimming left V 2 bases short and J 4 bases short, with 8 bases between. The CDR3 loop is CASSLQGSTEAFF. CDR3 DNA: TGTGCCAGCAGCTTACAGGGGAGCACTGAAGCTTTCTTT.

This chain links TRBV6-5 with TRBJ2-7, with D tentatively TRBD2 (5 bases). The germline V gene has CDR1 MNHEY and CDR2 SVGAGI. The CDR3 extends over 13 amino acids. Between the trimmed V and J ends, which lost 6 bases and 0 bases, there was a span of 9 bases. The CDR3 coding sequence is TGTGCCAGCAGACTAGGCCGCTCCTACGAGCAGTACTTC. Amino acid sequence: CASRLGRSYEQYF.

This clone was observed a single time. The V and J genes are TRBV6-6 and TRBJ1-2, with TRBD1 as a possible D gene (6 bases). The CDR3 runs 14 residues. The V gene's germline CDR1 is MNHNY and CDR2 SVGAGI (reference sequence). Trimming took off 4 bases at V and 8 bases at J, with 17 bases between the two ends. CDR3 DNA: TGTGCCAGCAGTTCCGGAGCCGGGGGCGACGGCTACACCTTC. Protein sequence: CASSSGAGGDGYTF.

J is TRBJ1-2 and V is TRBV7-9; weak D call: TRBD1 (6 bases). Germline lookup yields CDR1 SEHNR and CDR2 FQNEAQ (reference sequence). This CDR3 has 14 amino acids. Trimming pared 5 bases from V and 2 bases from J, leaving 12 bases between. CDR3 DNA: TGTGCCAGCAGCCCCACCGACAGGAACTATGGCTACACCTTC. This translates into CASSPTDRNYGYTF.

This chain joins TRBV28 and TRBJ1-6; 9 bases are shared with TRBD1. The CDR3 sequence is 15 residues long. The germline CDR1 and CDR2 sequences are MDHEN and SYDVKM. V was clipped by 5 bases and J by 7 bases; unmatched bases: 6. CDR3 sequence (DNA): TGTGCCAGCAGTAACGCCGGGACAGGGAATTCACCCCTCCACTTT. It translates to CASSNAGTGNSPLHF.

This chain joins TRBV7-3 and TRBJ2-3, with 9 positions matching TRBD2. After removal of 4 bases from V and 1 base from J, the junction contained 0 bases not matched to a gene. Germline CDR1 reads SGHTA; CDR2 reads FQGTGA. The length of the CDR3 is 14 residues. The CDR3 sequence is CASSSSGGTDTQYF. CDR3 nucleotides: TGTGCCAGCAGCTCTAGCGGGGGCACAGATACGCAGTATTTT.

The chain's CDR3 is CASSLSHGSNTQYF. CDR3 coding DNA: TGTGCCAGCAGCTTAAGCCATGGGAGTAATACGCAGTATTTT. The chain employs TRBV7-3 and TRBJ2-3; tentative D call: TRBD2 (5 bases). This CDR3 contains 14 residues. The ends were cut back, 1 base at V and 7 bases at J, with 12 bases in the middle. Per the germline V gene, CDR1 is SGHTA and CDR2 is FQGTGA.

This sequence joins TRBV5-6 and TRBJ2-7, with TRBD2 matching 10 bases. In germline, CDR1 is SGHDT, CDR2 YYEEEE. This CDR3 has 15 amino acids. Unmatched junction bases numbered 6, after V lost 2 bases and J lost 4 bases. CDR3 in DNA: TGTGCCAGCAGCTTAGCGGGGGGGTCCCCTTACGAGCAGTACTTC. This sequence encodes CASSLAGGSPYEQYF. Filled out from reference TRBV5-6 and TRBJ2-7, the complete variable domain reads DAGVTQSPTHLIKTRGQQVTLRCSPKSGHDTVSWYQQALGQGPQFIFQYYEEEERQRGNFPDRFSGHQFPNYSSELNVNALLLGDSALYLCASSLAGGSPYEQYFGPGTRLTVT.